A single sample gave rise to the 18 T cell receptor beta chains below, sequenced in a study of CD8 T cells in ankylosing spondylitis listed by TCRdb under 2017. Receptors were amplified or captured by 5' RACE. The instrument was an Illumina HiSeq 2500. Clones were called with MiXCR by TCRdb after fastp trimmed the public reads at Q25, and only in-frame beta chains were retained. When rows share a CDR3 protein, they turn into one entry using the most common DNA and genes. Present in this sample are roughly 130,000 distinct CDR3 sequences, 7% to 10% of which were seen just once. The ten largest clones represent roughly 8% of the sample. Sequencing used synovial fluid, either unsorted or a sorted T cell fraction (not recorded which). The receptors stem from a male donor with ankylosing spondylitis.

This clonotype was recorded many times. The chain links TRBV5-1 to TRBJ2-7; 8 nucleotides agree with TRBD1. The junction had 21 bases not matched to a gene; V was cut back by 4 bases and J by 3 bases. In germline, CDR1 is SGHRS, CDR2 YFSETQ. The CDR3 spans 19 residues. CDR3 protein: CASSPRSLGQATVRYEQYF. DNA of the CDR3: TGCGCCAGCAGCCCTCGCAGCTTGGGACAGGCGACCGTCCGCTACGAGCAGTACTTC.

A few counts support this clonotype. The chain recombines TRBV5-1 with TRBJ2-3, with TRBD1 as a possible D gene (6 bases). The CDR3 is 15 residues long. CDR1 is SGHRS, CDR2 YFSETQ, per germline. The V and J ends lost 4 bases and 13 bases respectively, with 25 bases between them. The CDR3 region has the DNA TGCGCCAGCAGCGCTGCCCAGCTGGGACATGCATCGAAGTATTTT. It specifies CASSAAQLGHASKYF.

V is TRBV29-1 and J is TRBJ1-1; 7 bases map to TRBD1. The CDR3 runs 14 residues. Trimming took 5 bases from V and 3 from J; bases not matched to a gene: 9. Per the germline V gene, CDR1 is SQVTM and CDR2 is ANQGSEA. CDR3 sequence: CSVYGTTGDTEAFF. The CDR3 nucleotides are TGCAGCGTTTACGGGACAACAGGGGACACTGAAGCTTTCTTT.

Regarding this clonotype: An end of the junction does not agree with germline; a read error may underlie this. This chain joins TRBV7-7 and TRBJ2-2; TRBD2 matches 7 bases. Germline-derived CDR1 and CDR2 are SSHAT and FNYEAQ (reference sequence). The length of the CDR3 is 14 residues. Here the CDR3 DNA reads TGTGCTAGCAGCTTAAAGGTAGCGGGCGGGGAGCTGTTTTTT. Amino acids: CASSLKVAGGELFF. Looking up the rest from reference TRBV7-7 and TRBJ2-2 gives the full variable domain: GAGVSQSPRYKVTKRGQDVTLRCDPISSHATLYWYQQALGQGPEFLTYFNYEAQPDKSGLPSDRFSAERPEGSISTLTIQRTEQRDSAMYRCASSLKVAGGELFFGEGSRLTVL.

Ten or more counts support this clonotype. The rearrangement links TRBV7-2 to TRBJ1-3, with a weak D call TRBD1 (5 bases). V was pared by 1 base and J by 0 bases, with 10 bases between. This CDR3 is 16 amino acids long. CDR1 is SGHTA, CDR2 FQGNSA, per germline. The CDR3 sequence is CASSLGDPGSGNTIYF. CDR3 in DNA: TGTGCCAGCAGCTTAGGGGACCCTGGCTCTGGAAACACCATATATTTT.

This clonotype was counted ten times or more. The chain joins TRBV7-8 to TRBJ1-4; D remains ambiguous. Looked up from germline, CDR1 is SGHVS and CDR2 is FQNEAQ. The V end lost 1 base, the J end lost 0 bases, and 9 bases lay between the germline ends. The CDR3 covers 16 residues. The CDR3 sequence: CASSLGPAATNEKLFF. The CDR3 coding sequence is TGTGCCAGCAGCTTAGGACCAGCAGCAACTAATGAAAAACTGTTTTTT.

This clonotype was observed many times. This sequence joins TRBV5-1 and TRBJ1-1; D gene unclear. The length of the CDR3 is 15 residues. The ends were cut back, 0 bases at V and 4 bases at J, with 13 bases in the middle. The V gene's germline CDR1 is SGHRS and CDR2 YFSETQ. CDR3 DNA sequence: TGCGCCAGCAGCTTGGTTCTGGTAGGAGGCACTGAAGCTTTCTTT. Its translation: CASSLVLVGGTEAFF.

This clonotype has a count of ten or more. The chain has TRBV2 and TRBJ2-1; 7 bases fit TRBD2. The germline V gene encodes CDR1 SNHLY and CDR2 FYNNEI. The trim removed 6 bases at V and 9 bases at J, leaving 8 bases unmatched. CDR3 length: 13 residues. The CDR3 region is CASSPVWGGEQFF. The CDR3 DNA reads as TGTGCCAGCAGCCCCGTTTGGGGGGGTGAGCAGTTCTTC.

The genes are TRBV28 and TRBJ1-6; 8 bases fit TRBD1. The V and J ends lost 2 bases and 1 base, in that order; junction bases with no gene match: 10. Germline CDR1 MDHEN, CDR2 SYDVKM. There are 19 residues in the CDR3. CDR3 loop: CASSLGRARQGSYNSPLHF. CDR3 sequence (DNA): TGTGCCAGCAGTTTAGGCCGGGCGAGACAGGGGTCCTATAATTCACCCCTCCACTTT.

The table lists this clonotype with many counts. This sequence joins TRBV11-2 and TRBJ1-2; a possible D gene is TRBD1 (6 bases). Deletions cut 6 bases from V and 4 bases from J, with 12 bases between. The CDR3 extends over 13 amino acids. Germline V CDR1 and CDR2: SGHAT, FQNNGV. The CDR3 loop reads CASSAGVGYGYTF. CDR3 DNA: TGTGCCAGCAGTGCAGGGGTGGGCTATGGCTACACCTTC.

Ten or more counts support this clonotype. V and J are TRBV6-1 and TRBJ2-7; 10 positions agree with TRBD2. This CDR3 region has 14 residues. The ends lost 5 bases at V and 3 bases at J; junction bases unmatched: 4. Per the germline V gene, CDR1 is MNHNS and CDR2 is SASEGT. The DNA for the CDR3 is TGTGCCAGCAGTCCTCGGACTAGCGGCTACGAGCAGTACTTC. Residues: CASSPRTSGYEQYF.

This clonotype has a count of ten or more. CDR3 region: CASSLAGRFNQPQHF. CDR3 coding DNA: TGTGCCAGCAGCTTGGCCGGACGGTTCAATCAGCCCCAGCATTTT. The chain is built from TRBV5-5 and TRBJ1-5; no firm D call. Looked up from germline, CDR1 is SGHKS and CDR2 is YYEKEE (reference sequence). Between the trimmed V and J ends, which lost 0 bases and 3 bases, there was a span of 10 bases. The CDR3 spans 15 residues. The full variable domain, completed using reference TRBV5-5 and TRBJ1-5, is DAGVTQSPTHLIKTRGQQVTLRCSPISGHKSVSWYQQVLGQGPQFIFQYYEKEERGRGNFPDRFSARQFPNYSSELNVNALLLGDSALYLCASSLAGRFNQPQHFGDGTRLSIL.

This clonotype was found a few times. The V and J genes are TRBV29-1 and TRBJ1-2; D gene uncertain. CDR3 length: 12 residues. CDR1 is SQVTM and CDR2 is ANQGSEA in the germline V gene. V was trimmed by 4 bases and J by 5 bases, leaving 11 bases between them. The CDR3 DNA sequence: TGCAGCGTTGTGTCGCAGCGGTATGGCTACACCTTC. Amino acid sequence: CSVVSQRYGYTF.

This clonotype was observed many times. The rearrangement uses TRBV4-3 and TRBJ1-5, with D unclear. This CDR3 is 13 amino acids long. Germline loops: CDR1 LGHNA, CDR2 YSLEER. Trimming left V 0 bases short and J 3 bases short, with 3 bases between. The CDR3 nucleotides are TGCGCCAGCAGCCAAGATCACAATCAGCCCCAGCATTTT. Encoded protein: CASSQDHNQPQHF.

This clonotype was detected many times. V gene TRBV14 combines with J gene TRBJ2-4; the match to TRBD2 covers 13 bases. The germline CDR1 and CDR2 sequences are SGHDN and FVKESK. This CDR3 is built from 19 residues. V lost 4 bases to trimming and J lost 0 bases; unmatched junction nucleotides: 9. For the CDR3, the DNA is TGTGCCAGCAGCCCCGGACTAGCGGGGGCCGCACTAGCCAAAAACATTCAGTACTTC. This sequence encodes CASSPGLAGAALAKNIQYF. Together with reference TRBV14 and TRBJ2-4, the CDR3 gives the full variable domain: EAGVTQFPSHSVIEKGQTVTLRCDPISGHDNLYWYRRVMGKEIKFLLHFVKESKQDESGMPNNRFLAERTGGTYSTLKVQPAELEDSGVYFCASSPGLAGAALAKNIQYFGAGTRLSVL.

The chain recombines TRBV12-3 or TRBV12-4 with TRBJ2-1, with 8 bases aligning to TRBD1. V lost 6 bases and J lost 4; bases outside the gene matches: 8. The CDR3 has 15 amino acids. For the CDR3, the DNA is TGTGCCAGCAGATACAGGGGGATTGGATACAATGAGCAGTTCTTC. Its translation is CASRYRGIGYNEQFF.

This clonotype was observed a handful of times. The DNA of the CDR3 is TGTGCCAGCAGCTTAGAGTTGCGGGCTGAGCAGTTCTTC. This sequence encodes CASSLELRAEQFF. This chain connects TRBV7-2 to TRBJ2-1, with D possibly matching TRBD2 (5 bases). The CDR3 is 13 residues long. The germline CDR1 and CDR2 sequences are SGHTA and FQGNSA. Deletions cut 1 base from V and 9 bases from J, with 10 bases between.

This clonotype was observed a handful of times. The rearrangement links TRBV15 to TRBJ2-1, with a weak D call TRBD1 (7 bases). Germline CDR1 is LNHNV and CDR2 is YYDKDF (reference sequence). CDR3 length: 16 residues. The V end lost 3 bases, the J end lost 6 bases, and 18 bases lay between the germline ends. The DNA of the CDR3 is TGTGCCACCAGCAGGATAGGGGGCGCGGGACCCAATGAGCAGTTCTTC. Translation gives CATSRIGGAGPNEQFF.